Presented here are 17 T cell receptor beta chains from one specimen sequenced in a study of T cells after yellow fever vaccination. One entry per CDR3 protein results from TCRdb running MiXCR on the 5' RACE reads. The data hold 500,000 to 650,000 distinct CDR3 sequences, with less than 20% observed a single time. The sample was PBMCs, taken less than 6 days after the first yellow fever vaccination. The receptors come from a young man who received the YFV17D yellow fever vaccine.

The V gene is TRBV10-3, the J gene TRBJ2-5; the match to TRBD1 covers 8 bases. Losses at the gene ends were 2 bases for V and 5 bases for J; bases not matched to a gene: 10. The CDR3 length is 16 residues. CDR1 ENHRY and CDR2 SYGVKD come from the germline V gene. The CDR3 DNA is TGTGCCATCAGTGAGCAGGGGGCAGGGGGACGGGAGACCCAGTACTTC. It encodes CAISEQGAGGRETQYF.

The sample holds a few counts of this clonotype. J is TRBJ1-2 and V is TRBV12-3 or TRBV12-4, with no clear D. V lost 3 bases, J lost 3 bases, and 8 bases lay in between. There are 13 residues in the CDR3. CDR3 nucleotides: TGTGCCAGCAGTTTCGTAGGTTACTATGGCTACACCTTC. It codes for CASSFVGYYGYTF.

The chain recombines TRBV5-1 with TRBJ2-7, with 9 bases aligning to TRBD2. V was clipped by 4 bases and J by 3 bases; unmatched bases: 8. The CDR3 spans 15 residues. Germline V gives CDR1 SGHRS, CDR2 YFSETQ. The CDR3 loop reads CASSPAGGGFYEQYF. In DNA, the CDR3 is TGCGCCAGCAGCCCTGCGGGGGGGGGCTTCTACGAGCAGTACTTC.

The sample holds a few counts of this clonotype. V and J are TRBV7-2 and TRBJ2-7; TRBD2 matches 7 bases. Germline V gives CDR1 SGHTA, CDR2 FQGNSA. There are 15 residues in the CDR3. CDR3 loop: CASTLIPGGGYEQYV. CDR3 sequence (DNA): TGTGCCAGCACCTTAATTCCTGGGGGGGGATACGAGCAGTACGTC.

The rearrangement joins TRBV7-2 to TRBJ1-5, with D unresolved. In germline, CDR1 is SGHTA, CDR2 FQGNSA. V dropped 5 bases and J dropped 7 bases, with 12 bases sitting between them. There are 13 residues in the CDR3. This CDR3 reads CASSPDIGQPQHF. The CDR3 DNA reads TGTGCCAGCAGCCCTGACATCGGCCAGCCCCAGCATTTT.

This chain joins TRBV28 and TRBJ2-3, with D possibly being TRBD2 (6 bases). Trimming shortened V by 1 base and J by 2 bases, and 13 bases separated the two germline ends. Germline V gives CDR1 MDHEN, CDR2 SYDVKM. The length of the CDR3 is 16 residues. The CDR3 nucleotides are TGTGCCAGCAGTTTATCCGGGAGCGGATTCACAGATACGCAGTATTTT. Residues: CASSLSGSGFTDTQYF.

The chain joins TRBV5-6 to TRBJ2-7; D uncertain. Germline CDR1 is SGHDT and CDR2 is YYEEEE. Deletions cut 2 bases from V and 6 bases from J, with 6 bases between. This CDR3 is 11 amino acids long. The CDR3 DNA sequence: TGTGCCAGCAGCTTCGGATTCGAGCAGTACTTC. Translated, it gives CASSFGFEQYF.

V is TRBV18 and J is TRBJ1-1; TRBD1 matches 9 bases. Unmatched junction bases numbered 7, after V lost 8 bases and J lost 0 bases. The germline CDR1 and CDR2 sequences are KGHSH and LQKENI. The CDR3 sequence is 15 residues long. The CDR3 region has the DNA TGTGCCAGCGCTGGACAGGGGCACATGAACACTGAAGCTTTCTTT. Translation: CASAGQGHMNTEAFF.

This clonotype was found a few times. CDR3: CASSQDLTGGREQYV. CDR3 DNA sequence: TGCGCCAGCAGCCAAGATCTGACAGGGGGTCGCGAGCAGTACGTC. The chain links TRBV4-1 to TRBJ2-7, with 9 bases identical to TRBD1. Germline lookup yields CDR1 MGHRA and CDR2 YSYEKL. The CDR3 covers 15 residues. Trimming removed 0 bases from V and 6 bases from J; junction bases left unmatched: 6.

The rearrangement uses TRBV20-1 and TRBJ1-5; 9 positions match TRBD1. From germline, CDR1 is DFQATT and CDR2 SNEGSKA (reference sequence). The CDR3 length is 16 residues. Unmatched junction bases numbered 14, after V lost 5 bases and J lost 6 bases. This CDR3 reads CSAPRNTGGFAQPQHF. The CDR3 DNA follows: TGCAGTGCTCCTAGAAACACAGGGGGCTTCGCTCAGCCCCAGCATTTT.

The chain combines TRBV7-9 with TRBJ2-7; 9 bases align to TRBD1. The CDR3 totals 14 residues. Germline CDR1 is SEHNR and CDR2 is FQNEAQ (reference sequence). The trim removed 5 bases at V and 5 bases at J, leaving 7 bases unmatched. The CDR3 DNA reads as TGTGCCAGCAGCCTCGACAGGGGGTGGAACGAGCAGTACTTC. Amino acid sequence: CASSLDRGWNEQYF.

A few counts support this clonotype. The J gene is TRBJ2-3, the V gene TRBV20-1; 13 nucleotides match TRBD2. Looked up from germline, CDR1 is DFQATT and CDR2 is SNEGSKA (reference sequence). J gave up 0 bases and V 1 base, and 1 base lay outside the gene matches. The CDR3 has 16 amino acids. The CDR3: CSARGLAGGSTDTQYF. In nucleotides, the CDR3 is TGCAGTGCTAGAGGACTAGCGGGGGGTAGCACAGATACGCAGTATTTT.

This clonotype was observed once. This sequence joins TRBV19 and TRBJ1-2; maybe TRBD1 (5 bases). The CDR3 loop spans 15 amino acids. Germline-derived CDR1 and CDR2 are LNHDA and SQIVND (reference sequence). V lost 3 bases and J lost 4, with 15 bases in between. For the CDR3, the DNA is TGTGCCAGTAGTATCGCGGGACTTCAGTTCTATGGCTACACCTTC. This gives the protein CASSIAGLQFYGYTF.

This clonotype was counted a few times. This chain uses TRBV4-2 with TRBJ2-7; possibly TRBD2 for D (5 bases). The CDR3 extends over 15 amino acids. The germline V and J ends were trimmed by 0 bases and 7 bases, with 16 bases remaining between them. Germline V gene data show CDR1 as LGHNA and CDR2 as YNFKEQ. For the CDR3, the DNA is TGTGCCAGCAGCCAAGATTTGGATGGGAGTGGAGAGCAGTACTTC. Protein: CASSQDLDGSGEQYF.

This sequence joins TRBV4-2 and TRBJ2-3; 8 positions match TRBD2. Germline-derived CDR1 and CDR2 are LGHNA and YNFKEQ. Trimming cost V 3 bases and J 0 bases; bases outside gene matches: 8. This CDR3 region has 17 residues. Written as DNA, the CDR3 is TGTGCCAGCAGCCACGTAATCAGCGGGGGTAGCACAGATACGCAGTATTTT. It encodes CASSHVISGGSTDTQYF.

The chain has TRBV6-5 and TRBJ1-5; D is undetermined. Germline V gene sequence: CDR1 MNHEY, CDR2 SVGAGI. CDR3 size: 15 residues. Trimming stripped 3 bases from V and 2 bases from J, with 11 bases between. CDR3 protein: CASSYWETRNQPQHF. Here the CDR3 DNA reads TGTGCCAGCAGTTATTGGGAAACGCGCAATCAGCCCCAGCATTTT.

This clonotype has just a few counts. The chain employs TRBV12-3 or TRBV12-4 and TRBJ1-2, with TRBD1 matching over 8 bases. The CDR3 runs to 15 residues. The J segment lost 6 bases and the V segment lost 5 bases, leaving 11 bases of the junction unmatched. The CDR3 protein is CASSPGTGRSHGYTF. The CDR3 bases are TGTGCCAGCAGTCCGGGGACAGGAAGAAGTCATGGCTACACCTTC.